The rows below give T cell receptor beta chains drawn from one sample of a study of OX40 agonist ivuxolimab in advanced cancers. TCRdb's copy holds only in-frame clones and misses some; the assay was immunoSEQ multiplex PCR. The table includes 55,000 to 65,000 clones, approximately 90% detected once. Sequencing used CD4+ or CD8+ T cells sorted from blood, obtained in a trial of the OX40 agonist ivuxolimab. The receptors here all came from an adult with an advanced solid tumor such as melanoma, head and neck, liver or kidney cancer. CDR3s leave out the opening cysteine and the closing phenylalanine or tryptophan. Each record gives: D gene, V gene, J gene, CDR3 protein. The D gene is left open where the match is weak.

-	TRBV11-2	TRBJ2-5	ASSRGAQETQY
TRBD1	TRBV2	TRBJ1-2	ASNPSRGQGARRGYT
TRBD1	TRBV7-6	TRBJ1-3	ASSSVGTAGNTIY
-	TRBV7-2	TRBJ1-1	ASSPTARGGIEAF
TRBD2	TRBV5-1	TRBJ2-3	ASSLEGTSVTDTQY
-	TRBV4-3	TRBJ2-7	ASSQDASVSEQY
-	TRBV30	TRBJ2-2	AWSLGPGRSGELF
TRBD1	TRBV4-1	TRBJ1-4	ASSQDGQGALEKLF
TRBD2	TRBV4-1	TRBJ2-1	ASSQGPQRGSNEQF
-	TRBV11-2	TRBJ2-1	ASSLRAVYNEQF
-	TRBV6-5	TRBJ1-1	ASSGRGDTEAF
TRBD2	TRBV4-3	TRBJ2-3	ASSSGLAGGGADTQY
-	TRBV7-2	TRBJ1-2	ASSLLRVTNYGYT
-	TRBV7-2	TRBJ1-1	ASSLMGGRGTEAF
TRBD2	TRBV15	TRBJ2-5	ATSRVSGSKTQY
TRBD1	TRBV6-1	TRBJ1-4	ASSDGQGEKLF
-	TRBV5-1	TRBJ2-7	ASSLNRDPTYEQY
TRBD2	TRBV9	TRBJ2-7	ASSLSGRADYEQY
TRBD2	TRBV10-3	TRBJ2-1	AISESGLANYNEQF
-	TRBV7-2	-	ASSLVPPEQY
TRBD1	TRBV5-6	TRBJ2-5	ASSWMGQGMETQY
-	TRBV10-3	TRBJ1-2	AIKAGKGGYT
TRBD2	TRBV10-3	TRBJ2-6	AISEVRAGGTGANVLT
-	TRBV10-3	TRBJ2-5	AISSGTARRETQY
TRBD1	TRBV5-1	TRBJ2-7	ASSGGTGYEQY
TRBD1	TRBV6-5	TRBJ1-3	ASSYSRQGGNTIY
-	TRBV5-4	TRBJ2-3	ASSLGGSITDTQY
TRBD2	TRBV7-9	TRBJ2-3	ASSLFVRPSGRSNTQY
-	TRBV5-8	TRBJ1-6	ASSLIQQVFH
TRBD1	TRBV7-9	TRBJ2-5	ASSRGQGFRETQY
TRBD1	TRBV6-6	TRBJ1-2	ASNTGGGLVYGYT
-	TRBV19	TRBJ1-5	ASTPDGGLDQPQH
-	TRBV7-9	TRBJ2-2	ASSLAGSHTGELF
-	TRBV30	TRBJ2-4	AWSNGDKNIQY
-	TRBV10-3	TRBJ2-1	AISELDGNEQF
-	TRBV5-1	TRBJ1-2	ASSADSQGGYT
-	TRBV25-1	TRBJ1-6	ASSMIHNSPLH
-	TRBV4-1	TRBJ2-7	ASSQEPTAARQY
-	TRBV7-2	TRBJ2-1	ASTPGPVVREQF
-	TRBV18	TRBJ2-1	ASSPPLVNEQF
TRBD1	TRBV6-5	TRBJ1-3	ASSYSRTGGNTIY
TRBD2	TRBV7-2	TRBJ2-1	ASSLARLAGVGDNEQF
-	TRBV5-1	TRBJ2-6	ASSLGSSGANVLT
-	TRBV5-6	TRBJ1-4	ASSLIGVGAANEKLF
-	TRBV11-2	TRBJ2-2	ASTLGLAAGELF
TRBD1	TRBV4-3	TRBJ2-3	ASSQVRTGADTQY
-	TRBV7-9	TRBJ2-7	ASSRLGGSSYEQY
-	TRBV5-4	TRBJ2-5	ASSQDSGGRGETQY
-	TRBV29-1	TRBJ2-6	SVWNSGANVLT
-	TRBV21-1	TRBJ2-2	ASSKIGGPGELF
-	TRBV5-8	TRBJ2-1	ASSLERLATYNEQF
-	TRBV19	TRBJ1-4	ASSIWQGDEKLF
TRBD1	TRBV28	TRBJ2-7	ASITRGRDRGRYEQY